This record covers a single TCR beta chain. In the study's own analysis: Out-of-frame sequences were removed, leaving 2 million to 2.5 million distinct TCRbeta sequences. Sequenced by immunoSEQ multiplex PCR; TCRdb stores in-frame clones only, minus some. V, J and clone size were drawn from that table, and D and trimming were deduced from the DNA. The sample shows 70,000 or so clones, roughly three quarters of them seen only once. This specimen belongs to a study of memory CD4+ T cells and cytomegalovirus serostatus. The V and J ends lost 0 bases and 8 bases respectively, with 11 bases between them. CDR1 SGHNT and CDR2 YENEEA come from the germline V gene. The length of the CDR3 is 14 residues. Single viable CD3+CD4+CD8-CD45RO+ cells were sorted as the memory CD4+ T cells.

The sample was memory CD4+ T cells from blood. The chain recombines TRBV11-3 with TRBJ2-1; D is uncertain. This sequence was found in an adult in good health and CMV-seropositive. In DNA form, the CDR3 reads TGTGCCAGCAGCTTAGACCCACCGGGCTATGAGCAGTTCTTC. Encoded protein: CASSLDPPGYEQFF.